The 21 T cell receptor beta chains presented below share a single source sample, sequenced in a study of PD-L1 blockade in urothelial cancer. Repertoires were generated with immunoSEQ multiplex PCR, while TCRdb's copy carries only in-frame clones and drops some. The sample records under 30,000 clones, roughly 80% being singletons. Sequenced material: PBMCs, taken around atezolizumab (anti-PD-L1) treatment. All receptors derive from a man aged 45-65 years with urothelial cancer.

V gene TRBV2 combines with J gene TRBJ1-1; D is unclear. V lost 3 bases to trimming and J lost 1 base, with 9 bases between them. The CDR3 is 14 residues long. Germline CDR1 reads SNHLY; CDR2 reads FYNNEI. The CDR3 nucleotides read TGTGCCAGCAGTGATAAACACGCGAACACTGAAGCTTTCTTT. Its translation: CASSDKHANTEAFF.

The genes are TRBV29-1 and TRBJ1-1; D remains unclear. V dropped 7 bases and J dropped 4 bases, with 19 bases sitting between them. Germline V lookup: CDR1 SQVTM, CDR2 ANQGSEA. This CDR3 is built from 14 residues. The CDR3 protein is CSGHPGPGSTEAFF. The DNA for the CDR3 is TGCAGCGGACATCCTGGGCCGGGATCCACTGAAGCTTTCTTT.

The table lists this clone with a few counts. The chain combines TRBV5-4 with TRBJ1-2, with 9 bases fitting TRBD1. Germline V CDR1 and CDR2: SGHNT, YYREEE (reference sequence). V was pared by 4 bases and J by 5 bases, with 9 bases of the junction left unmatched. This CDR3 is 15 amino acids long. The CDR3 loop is CASSPEGQGIYGYTF. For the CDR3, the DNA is TGTGCCAGCAGCCCCGAGGGACAGGGAATATATGGCTACACCTTC.

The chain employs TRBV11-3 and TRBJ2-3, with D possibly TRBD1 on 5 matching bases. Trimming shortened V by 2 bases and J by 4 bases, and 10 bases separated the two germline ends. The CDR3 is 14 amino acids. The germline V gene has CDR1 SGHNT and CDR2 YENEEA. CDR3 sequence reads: CASSLQGPADTQYF. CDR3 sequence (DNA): TGTGCCAGCAGCTTACAGGGTCCCGCAGATACGCAGTATTTT. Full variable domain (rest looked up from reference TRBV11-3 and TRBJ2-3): EAGVVQSPRYKIIEKKQPVAFWCNPISGHNTLYWYLQNLGQGPELLIRYENEEAVDDSQLPKDRFSAERLKGVDSTLKIQPAELGDSAVYLCASSLQGPADTQYFGPGTRLTVL.

In nucleotides, the CDR3 is TGCGCCAGCAGCTTGGCCCTCGGGTCCGGGAGCACAGATACGCAGTATTTT. This translates into CASSLALGSGSTDTQYF. The V gene is TRBV5-1, the J gene TRBJ2-3; D is ambiguous. From germline, CDR1 is SGHRS and CDR2 YFSETQ. The CDR3 runs to 17 residues. Trimming removed 0 bases from V and 0 bases from J, with 14 bases in between.

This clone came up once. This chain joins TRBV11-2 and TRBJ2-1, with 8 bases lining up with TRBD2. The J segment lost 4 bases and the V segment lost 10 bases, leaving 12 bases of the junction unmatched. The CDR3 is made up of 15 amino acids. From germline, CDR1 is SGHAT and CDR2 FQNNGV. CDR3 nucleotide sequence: TGTGCCACCGACGGGGGGGGCTCTTTATACAATGAGCAGTTCTTC. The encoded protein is CATDGGGSLYNEQFF.

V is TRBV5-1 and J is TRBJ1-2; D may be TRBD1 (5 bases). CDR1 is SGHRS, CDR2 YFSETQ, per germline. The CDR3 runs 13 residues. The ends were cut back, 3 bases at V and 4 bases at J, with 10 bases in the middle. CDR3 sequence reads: CASSSDTFYGYTF. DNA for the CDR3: TGCGCCAGCAGCTCGGACACCTTCTATGGCTACACCTTC.

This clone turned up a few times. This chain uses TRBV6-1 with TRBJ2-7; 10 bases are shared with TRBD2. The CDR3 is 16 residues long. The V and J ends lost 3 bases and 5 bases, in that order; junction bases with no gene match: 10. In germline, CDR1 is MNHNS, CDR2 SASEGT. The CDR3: CASSDYQREGRHEQYF. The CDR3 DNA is TGTGCCAGCAGTGATTATCAGCGGGAGGGCCGACACGAGCAGTACTTC.

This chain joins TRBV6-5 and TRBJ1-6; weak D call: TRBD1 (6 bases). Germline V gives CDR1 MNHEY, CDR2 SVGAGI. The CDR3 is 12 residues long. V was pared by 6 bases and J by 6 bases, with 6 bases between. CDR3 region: CASRDSNSPLHF. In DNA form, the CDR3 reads TGTGCCAGCAGGGACAGTAATTCACCCCTCCACTTT.

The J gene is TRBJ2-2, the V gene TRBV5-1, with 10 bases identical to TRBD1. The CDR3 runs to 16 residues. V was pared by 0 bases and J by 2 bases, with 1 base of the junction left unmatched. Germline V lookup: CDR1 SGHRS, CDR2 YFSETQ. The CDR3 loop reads CASSLGDRGNTGELFF. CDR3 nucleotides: TGCGCCAGCAGCTTGGGGGACAGGGGTAACACCGGGGAGCTGTTTTTT.

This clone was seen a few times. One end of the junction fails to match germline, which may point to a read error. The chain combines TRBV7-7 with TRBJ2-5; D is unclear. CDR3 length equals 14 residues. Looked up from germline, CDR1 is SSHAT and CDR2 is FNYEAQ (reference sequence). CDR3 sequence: CASSPGQTQETQYF. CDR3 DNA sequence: TGTGCTAGCAGCCCGGGTCAAACGCAAGAGACCCAGTACTTC.

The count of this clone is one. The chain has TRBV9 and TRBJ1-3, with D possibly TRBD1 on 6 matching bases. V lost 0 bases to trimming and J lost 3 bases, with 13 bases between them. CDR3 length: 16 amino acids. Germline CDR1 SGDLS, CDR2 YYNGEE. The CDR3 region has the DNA TGTGCCAGCAGCGTAGATCAGGGGCGTGATGGAAACACCATATATTTT. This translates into CASSVDQGRDGNTIYF.

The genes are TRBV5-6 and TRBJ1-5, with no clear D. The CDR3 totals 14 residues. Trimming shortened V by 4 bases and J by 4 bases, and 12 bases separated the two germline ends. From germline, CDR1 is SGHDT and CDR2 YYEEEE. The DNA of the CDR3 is TGTGCCAGCAGCGGTACACTATTAAATCAGCCCCAGCATTTT. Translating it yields CASSGTLLNQPQHF.

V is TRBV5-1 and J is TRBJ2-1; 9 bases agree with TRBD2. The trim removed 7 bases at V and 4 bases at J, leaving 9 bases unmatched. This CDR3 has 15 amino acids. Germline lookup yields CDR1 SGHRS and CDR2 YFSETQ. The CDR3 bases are TGCGCCAGCTACTTTAGCGGGAGTACTTACAATGAGCAGTTCTTC. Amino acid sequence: CASYFSGSTYNEQFF.

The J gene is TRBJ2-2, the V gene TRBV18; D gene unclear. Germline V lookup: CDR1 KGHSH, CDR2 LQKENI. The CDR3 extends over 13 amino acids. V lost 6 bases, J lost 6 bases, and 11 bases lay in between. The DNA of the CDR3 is TGTGCCAGCTCCAGCGTCCGGGCCGGGGAGCTGTTTTTT. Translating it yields CASSSVRAGELFF.

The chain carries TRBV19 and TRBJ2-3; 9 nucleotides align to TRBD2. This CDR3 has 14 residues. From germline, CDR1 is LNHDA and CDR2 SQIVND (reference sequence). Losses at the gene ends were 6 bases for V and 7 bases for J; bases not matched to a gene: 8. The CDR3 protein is CASSSSGSLNTQYF. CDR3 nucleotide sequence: TGTGCCAGTAGCAGTAGCGGGAGTTTGAATACGCAGTATTTT.

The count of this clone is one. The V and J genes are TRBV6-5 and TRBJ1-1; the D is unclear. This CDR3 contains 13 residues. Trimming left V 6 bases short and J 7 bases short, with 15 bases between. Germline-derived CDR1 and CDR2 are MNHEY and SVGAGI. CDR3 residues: CASRYEVTLEAFF. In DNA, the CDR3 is TGTGCCAGCAGGTACGAAGTCACTCTTGAAGCTTTCTTT.

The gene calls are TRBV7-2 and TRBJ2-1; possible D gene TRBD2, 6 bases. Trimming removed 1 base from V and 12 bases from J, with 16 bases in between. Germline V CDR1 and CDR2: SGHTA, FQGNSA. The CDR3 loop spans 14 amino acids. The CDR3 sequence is CASSLERVGGGQFF. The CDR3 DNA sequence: TGTGCCAGCAGCTTAGAGCGAGTCGGGGGAGGGCAGTTCTTC.

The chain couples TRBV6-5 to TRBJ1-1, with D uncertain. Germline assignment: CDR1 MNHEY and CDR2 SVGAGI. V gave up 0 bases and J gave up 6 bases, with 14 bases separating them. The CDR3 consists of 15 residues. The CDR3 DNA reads TGTGCCAGCAGTTACTCGATCTCTGTTAGAGCTGAAGCTTTCTTT. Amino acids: CASSYSISVRAEAFF.

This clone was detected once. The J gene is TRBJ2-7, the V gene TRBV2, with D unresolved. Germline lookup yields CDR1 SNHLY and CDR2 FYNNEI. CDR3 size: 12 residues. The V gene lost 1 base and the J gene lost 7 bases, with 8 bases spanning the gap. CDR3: CASSEGRREQYF. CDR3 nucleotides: TGTGCCAGCAGTGAAGGACGGCGGGAGCAGTACTTC. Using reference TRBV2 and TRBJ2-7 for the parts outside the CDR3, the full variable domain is EPEVTQTPSHQVTQMGQEVILRCVPISNHLYFYWYRQILGQKVEFLVSFYNNEISEKSEIFDDQFSVERPDGSNFTLKIRSTKLEDSAMYFCASSEGRREQYFGPGTRLTVT.

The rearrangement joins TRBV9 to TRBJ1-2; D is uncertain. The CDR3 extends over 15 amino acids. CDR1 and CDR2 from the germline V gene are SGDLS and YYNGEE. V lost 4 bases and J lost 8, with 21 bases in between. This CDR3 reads CASSTFGSGSGGYTF. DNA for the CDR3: TGTGCCAGCAGCACCTTCGGCTCAGGCTCTGGGGGCTACACCTTC.